This TCR beta chain was documented in a study of shared clonotypes between healthy human individuals. Assay: immunoSEQ multiplex PCR; the TCRdb copy retains only in-frame clones and omits some. The sample lists about 2.4 million clones; roughly 93% were seen once. Points from the study as a whole: Donors were few, which limited the genetic and exposure-history diversity represented.

A word on this clone: Its antigen remains unknown.

Germline CDR1 is LNHDA and CDR2 is SQIVND (reference sequence). V trimming: 4 bases; J trimming: 6 bases; junction bases outside the gene matches: 11. The CDR3 is made up of 18 amino acids. This clonotype originated in a man aged 18 to 35 in good health. Some clones in this sample may be carry-over from other donors' samples. This chain links TRBV19 with TRBJ2-2, with TRBD2 matching over 13 bases. Sequenced material: naive CD4+ T cells from PBMCs. Subset denoted: CD45RA+ positively selected. In nucleotides, the CDR3 is TGTGCCAGTAGTACGACTAGCGGGAGGCCCCCAATGGCCGGGGAGCTGTTTTTT. It specifies CASSTTSGRPPMAGELFF.